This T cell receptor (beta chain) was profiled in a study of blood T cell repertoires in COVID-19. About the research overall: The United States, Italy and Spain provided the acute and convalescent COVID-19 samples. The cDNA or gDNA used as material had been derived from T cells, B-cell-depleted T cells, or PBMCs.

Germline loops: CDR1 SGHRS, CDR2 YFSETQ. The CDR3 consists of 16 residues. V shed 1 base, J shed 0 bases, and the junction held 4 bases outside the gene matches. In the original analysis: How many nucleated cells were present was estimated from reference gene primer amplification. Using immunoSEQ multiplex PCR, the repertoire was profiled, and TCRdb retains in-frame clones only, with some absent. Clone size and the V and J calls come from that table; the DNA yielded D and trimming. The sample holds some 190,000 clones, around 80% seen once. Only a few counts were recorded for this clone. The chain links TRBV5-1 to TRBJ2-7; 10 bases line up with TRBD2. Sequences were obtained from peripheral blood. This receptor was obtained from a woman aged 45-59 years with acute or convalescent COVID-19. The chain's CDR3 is CASSLYSGGLSYEQYF. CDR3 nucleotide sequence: TGCGCCAGCAGCTTGTATAGCGGGGGGCTCTCCTACGAGCAGTACTTC.